Listed below are T cell receptor beta chains from one sample, sequenced in a study of shared clonotypes between healthy human individuals. Clones were read by immunoSEQ multiplex PCR, and TCRdb kept only the in-frame ones, dropping some. The sample has 1,500,000 or so clones, around 98.5% seen once. The specimen was naive CD4+ T cells sorted from blood. Receptors originate from a man aged 30 to 45 in good health. Each CDR3 is given with its conserved first and last residue. Each record gives: J gene, V gene, D gene, CDR3 protein, CDR3 DNA. A D gene is named only where the DNA matches it firmly.

TRBJ2-7 TRBV6-1 TRBD1 CASSVSLLLGQGYEQYF TGTGCCAGCAGTGTATCCTTATTACTGGGACAGGGGTACGAGCAGTACTTC
TRBJ2-7 TRBV5-6 - CASSLSLEGNEQYF TGTGCCAGCAGCTTGAGTCTAGAAGGGAACGAGCAGTACTTC
TRBJ2-2 TRBV5-5 - CASSSSRNTGELFF TGTGCCAGCAGCTCAAGCCGCAACACCGGGGAGCTGTTTTTT
TRBJ2-1 TRBV5-4 TRBD2 CASSLLAASSYNEQFF TGTGCCAGCAGCTTACTAGCGGCAAGCTCCTACAATGAGCAGTTCTTC
TRBJ1-5 TRBV6-5 - CASSFAGRNQPQHF TGTGCCAGCAGCTTCGCGGGACGGAATCAGCCCCAGCATTTT
TRBJ2-1 TRBV5-5 - CASSPQNNEQFF TGTGCCAGCAGCCCCCAAAACAATGAGCAGTTCTTC
TRBJ2-1 TRBV2 - CASSLSRGGDEQFF TGTGCCAGCAGTCTCAGTAGGGGAGGCGATGAGCAGTTCTTC
TRBJ2-4 TRBV6-6 - CASSGYGSGLGNIQYF TGTGCCAGCAGTGGCTATGGCAGCGGGCTCGGGAACATTCAGTACTTC
TRBJ2-7 TRBV5-8 - CASSLFVQGQYF TGTGCCAGCAGCTTGTTCGTACAGGGGCAGTACTTC
TRBJ1-4 TRBV4-1 - CASSQETGRYEKLFF TGCGCCAGCAGCCAAGAAACAGGGCGGTATGAAAAACTGTTTTTT
TRBJ2-5 TRBV7-7 - CASSLGLTGQETQYF TGTGCCAGCAGCTTAGGTTTGACAGGCCAAGAGACCCAGTACTTC
TRBJ1-4 TRBV7-8 TRBD1 CASRGDSATNEKLFF TGTGCCAGCAGAGGGGACAGTGCAACTAATGAAAAACTGTTTTTT
TRBJ2-3 TRBV2 - CASSTATDTQYF TGTGCCAGCAGCACAGCCACAGATACGCAGTATTTT
TRBJ2-1 TRBV4-1 - CASSHPTLNSYNEQFF TGCGCCAGCAGCCATCCCACGTTGAACTCCTACAATGAGCAGTTCTTC